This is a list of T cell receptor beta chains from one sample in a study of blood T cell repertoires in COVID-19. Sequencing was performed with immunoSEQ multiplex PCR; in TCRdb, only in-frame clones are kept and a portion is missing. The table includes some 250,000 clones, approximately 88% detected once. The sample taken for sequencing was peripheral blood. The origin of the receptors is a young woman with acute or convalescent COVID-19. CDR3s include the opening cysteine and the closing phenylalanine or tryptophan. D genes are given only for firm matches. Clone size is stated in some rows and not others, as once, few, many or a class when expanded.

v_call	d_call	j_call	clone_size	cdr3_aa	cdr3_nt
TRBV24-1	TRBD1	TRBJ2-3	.	CATQPRGPAADTQYF	TGTGCCACTCAACCTAGGGGGCCAGCGGCAGATACGCAGTATTTT
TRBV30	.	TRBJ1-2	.	CAWSTTRPNYGYTF	TGTGCCTGGAGTACGACACGTCCTAACTATGGCTACACCTTC
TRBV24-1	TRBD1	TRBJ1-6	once	CATSDSGTGGTNSPLHF	TGTGCCACCAGTGATTCCGGGACAGGAGGAACTAATTCACCCCTCCACTTT
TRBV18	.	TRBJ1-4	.	CASSPPRGTNEKLFF	TGTGCCAGCTCACCACCCAGGGGTACTAATGAAAAACTGTTTTTT
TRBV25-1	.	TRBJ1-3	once	CASSDPHLSSGNTIYF	TGTGCCAGCAGTGATCCGCATCTCAGCTCTGGAAACACCATATATTTT
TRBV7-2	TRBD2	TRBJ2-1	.	CASSFVAGGSSYNEQFF	TGTGCCAGCAGCTTTGTTGCGGGAGGGAGCTCCTACAATGAGCAGTTCTTC
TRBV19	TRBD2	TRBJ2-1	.	CASSRPKASGMNNEQFF	TGTGCCAGTAGTAGGCCGAAGGCTAGCGGGATGAACAATGAGCAGTTCTTC
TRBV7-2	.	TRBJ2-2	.	CATQRGGREAGELFF	TGTGCCACCCAGAGGGGGGGACGGGAGGCCGGGGAGCTGTTTTTT
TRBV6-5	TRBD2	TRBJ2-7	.	CASSPGLAGIYEQYF	TGTGCCAGCAGTCCTGGACTAGCGGGTATCTACGAGCAGTACTTC
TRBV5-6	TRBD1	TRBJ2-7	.	CASSRDRGQYEQYF	TGTGCCAGCAGCCGGGACAGGGGGCAATACGAGCAGTACTTC
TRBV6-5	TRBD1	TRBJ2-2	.	CASSTWTGVTGELFF	TGTGCCAGCAGTACCTGGACAGGGGTCACCGGGGAGCTGTTTTTT
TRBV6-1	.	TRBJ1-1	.	CASSETGITNTEAFF	TGTGCCAGCAGTGAAACAGGGATTACGAACACTGAAGCTTTCTTT
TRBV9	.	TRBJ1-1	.	CASSVVPRQGQDTEAFF	TGTGCCAGCAGCGTAGTCCCCCGGCAGGGGCAGGACACTGAAGCTTTCTTT